This T cell receptor (beta chain) appears in the sequencing data of a study of cytomegalovirus exposure and HLA in healthy donors. For the study at large: Of around 400 genotyped donors, 75% to 90% grouped in the Caucasian-associated ancestry cluster.

Study-wide points: A later analysis showed that HLA-associated TCR beta chains had undergone more clonal expansion than equally common others. A classifier reportedly called cytomegalovirus status with high sensitivity and specificity.

PCR employed 60 Vbeta and 13 Jbeta primers. Some clones are missing from TCRdb's copy, which holds only in-frame ones; the method was immunoSEQ multiplex PCR. Of approximately 160,000 clones detected, around 82% appear once; the ten largest clones hold around 0.37%. The length of the CDR3 is 18 residues. Germline CDR1 MNHEY, CDR2 SMNVEV (reference sequence). After removal of 3 bases from V and 0 bases from J, the junction contained 5 bases not matched to a gene. This clone was detected once. Its antigen remains unidentified. This TCR came from a boy between 2 and 10 years old in good health and CMV-seronegative. V is TRBV27 and J is TRBJ2-6, with 10 bases fitting TRBD1. The sequencing input was PBMCs. The CDR3 sequence: CASSLGTGVFSGANVLTF. DNA of the CDR3: TGTGCCAGCAGTTTGGGGACAGGGGTCTTCTCTGGGGCCAACGTCCTGACTTTC.